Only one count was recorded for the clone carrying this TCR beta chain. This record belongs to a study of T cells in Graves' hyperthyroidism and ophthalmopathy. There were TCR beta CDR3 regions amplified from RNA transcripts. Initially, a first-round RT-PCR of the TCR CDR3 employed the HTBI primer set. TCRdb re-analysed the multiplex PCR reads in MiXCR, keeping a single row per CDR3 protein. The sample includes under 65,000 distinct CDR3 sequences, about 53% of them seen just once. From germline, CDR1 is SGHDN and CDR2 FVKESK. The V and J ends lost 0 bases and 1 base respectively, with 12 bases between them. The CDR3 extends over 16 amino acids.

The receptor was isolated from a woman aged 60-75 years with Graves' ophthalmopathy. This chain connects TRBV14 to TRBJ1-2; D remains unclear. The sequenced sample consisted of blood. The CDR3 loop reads CASSQDWEGYNYGYTF. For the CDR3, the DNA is TGTGCCAGCAGCCAAGATTGGGAGGGATATAACTATGGCTACACCTTC.